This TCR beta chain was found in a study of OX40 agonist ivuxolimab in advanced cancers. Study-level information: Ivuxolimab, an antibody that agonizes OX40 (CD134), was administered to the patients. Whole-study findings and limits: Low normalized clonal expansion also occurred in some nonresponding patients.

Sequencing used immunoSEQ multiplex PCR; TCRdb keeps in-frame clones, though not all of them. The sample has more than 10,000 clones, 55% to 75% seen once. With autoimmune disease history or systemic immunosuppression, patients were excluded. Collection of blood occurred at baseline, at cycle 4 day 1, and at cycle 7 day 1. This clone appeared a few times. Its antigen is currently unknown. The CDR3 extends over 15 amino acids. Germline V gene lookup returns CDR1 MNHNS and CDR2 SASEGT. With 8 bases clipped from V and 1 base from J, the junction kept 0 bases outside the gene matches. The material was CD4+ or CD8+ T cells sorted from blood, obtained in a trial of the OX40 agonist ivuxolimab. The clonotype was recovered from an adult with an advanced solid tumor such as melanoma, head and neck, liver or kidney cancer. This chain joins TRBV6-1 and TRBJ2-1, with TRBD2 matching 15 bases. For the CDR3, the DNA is TGTGCCAGCGGACTAGCGGGAGGGTCCTACAATGAGCAGTTCTTC. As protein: CASGLAGGSYNEQFF.